Listed below are T cell receptor beta chains from one sample, sequenced in a study of cytomegalovirus exposure and HLA in healthy donors. Repertoires were generated with immunoSEQ multiplex PCR, while TCRdb's copy carries only in-frame clones and drops some. The table records tens of thousands of clones, roughly three quarters of them present only once. Sequenced: PBMCs. Every receptor here comes from a woman in her twenties or thirties in good health and CMV-seropositive. Each CDR3 is given with its conserved first and last residue. A D gene is named only where the DNA matches it firmly. Clone size appears in some rows only: once, few, many, or a class for an expanded clone.

abundance,d_gene,v_gene,j_gene,CDR3nt,CDR3aa
-,TRBD1,TRBV18,TRBJ1-6,TGTGCCAGCTCCAAAGGGACAGGGCCCAATTCACCCCTCCACTTT,CASSKGTGPNSPLHF
-,TRBD2,TRBV4-1,TRBJ2-5,TGCGCCAGCAGCCAAGTTCCGGGAGGGGGGGAGACCCAGTACTTC,CASSQVPGGGETQYF
-,-,TRBV27,TRBJ2-2,TGTGCCAGCAGTTTATCCAACAGGGTAACCGGGGAGCTGTTTTTT,CASSLSNRVTGELFF
-,TRBD1,TRBV27,TRBJ2-3,TGTCCCAGCAAACTAGGGGGCTATGAGGCAGATACGCAGTATTTT,CPSKLGGYEADTQYF
few,-,TRBV2,TRBJ2-1,TGTGCCAGCAGTGATAGCGCCTCCTACAATGAGCAGTTCTTC,CASSDSASYNEQFF
-,-,TRBV7-8,TRBJ2-5,TGTGCCAGCAGCTTAGTCGGGGGAGCGGTACAAGAGACCCAGTACTTC,CASSLVGGAVQETQYF
-,TRBD1,TRBV28,TRBJ1-4,TGTGCCAGCAGTTCAACAGGGGCAACTAATGAAAAACTGTTTTTT,CASSSTGATNEKLFF
-,TRBD2,TRBV7-9,TRBJ2-1,TGTGCCAGCAGTTTTACCCCGGGGACTAGCGGCTCCTACAATGAGCAGTTCTTC,CASSFTPGTSGSYNEQFF
few,-,TRBV18,TRBJ1-4,TGTGCCAGCTCACCAGGAGTCGGCCGCTCAACTAATGAAAAACTGTTTTTT,CASSPGVGRSTNEKLFF
-,-,TRBV5-4,TRBJ1-1,TGTGCCAGCAGCTTGGTACAGGGAAGCACTGAAGCTTTCTTT,CASSLVQGSTEAFF
-,TRBD1,TRBV11-2,TRBJ1-1,TGTGCCAGCAGCTTAGCCGGGACAGTGCGGAACACTGAAGCTTTCTTT,CASSLAGTVRNTEAFF
-,TRBD2,TRBV7-2,TRBJ2-5,TGTGCCAGCAGCTTCGGGACTAGCGGGGGCCAAGAGACCCAGTACTTC,CASSFGTSGGQETQYF
-,TRBD2,TRBV10-3,TRBJ2-1,TGTGCCATCAGTCTGACTAGCGGGGACTCCTACAATGAGCAGTTCTTC,CAISLTSGDSYNEQFF
-,-,TRBV7-8,TRBJ2-7,TGTGCCAGCAGCCAGGACACATACTCCTACGAGCAGTACTTC,CASSQDTYSYEQYF
-,TRBD1,TRBV11-2,TRBJ1-2,TGTGCCAGCACCCCCCCACAGGGGCTCCCTAACTATGGCTACACCTTC,CASTPPQGLPNYGYTF
-,TRBD1,TRBV25-1,TRBJ2-5,TGTGCCAGCAGTGAACTGGACAGGGAAGAGACCCAGTACTTC,CASSELDREETQYF
-,-,TRBV10-3,TRBJ2-7,TGTGCCATCAGTGAGTCATGGACTCGCTCCTACGAGCAGTACTTC,CAISESWTRSYEQYF
few,-,TRBV7-9,TRBJ2-4,TGTGCCAGCAGCTTGTCGGCCGCGGGAGCCAAAAACATTCAGTACTTC,CASSLSAAGAKNIQYF
-,-,TRBV6-5,TRBJ1-4,TGTGCCAGCAGGCGAACGCGTGCAACTAATGAAAAACTGTTTTTT,CASRRTRATNEKLFF
-,-,TRBV4-1,TRBJ2-7,TGCGCCAGCAGCCAAGATCCAGACTACGAGCAGTACTTC,CASSQDPDYEQYF
few,-,TRBV7-2,TRBJ2-2,TGTGCCAGCAGCCCCCAAGGAGCGTTCGCGAACACCGGGGAGCTGTTTTTT,CASSPQGAFANTGELFF
-,-,TRBV7-3,TRBJ2-5,TGTGCCAGCAGCTTAAATGGGAGAGGGGGAGAGACCCAGTACTTC,CASSLNGRGGETQYF
-,-,TRBV5-1,TRBJ1-2,TGCGCCAGCAGCTTGGAAGGGGCGTATGGCTACACCTTC,CASSLEGAYGYTF
-,TRBD1,TRBV5-1,TRBJ1-1,TGCGCCAGCACCGGGACAGGGGGGAAGAACACTGAAGCTTTCTTT,CASTGTGGKNTEAFF
-,TRBD2,TRBV6-1,TRBJ2-6,TGTGCCGGGCGGGAGGGAGGGTCTGGGGCCAACGTCCTGACTTTC,CAGREGGSGANVLTF
-,-,TRBV7-8,TRBJ1-4,TGTGCCAGCAGCTTAGTGCGGGGGCGGGATGAAAAACTGTTTTTT,CASSLVRGRDEKLFF
-,-,TRBV9,TRBJ2-7,TGTGCCAGCAGCGTATCAGGGCTGGGCTCCTACGAGCAGTACTTC,CASSVSGLGSYEQYF
-,TRBD1,TRBV12-5,TRBJ1-5,TGTGCTAGTTACAGGGGTGGTGGCAATCAGCCCCAGCATTTT,CASYRGGGNQPQHF
-,TRBD1,TRBV28,TRBJ2-5,TGTGCCAGCAGGCAGAAGTACAGGGGGGAGACCCAGTACTTC,CASRQKYRGETQYF
-,-,TRBV29-1,TRBJ1-1,TGCAGCGTTGAAGGTAGTTCCGAAGCTTTCTTT,CSVEGSSEAFF
few,-,TRBV6-4,TRBJ2-2,TGTGCCAGCAGTGAGGGACTGAACACCGGGGAGCTGTTTTTT,CASSEGLNTGELFF
-,-,TRBV10-1,TRBJ2-5,TGCGCCAGCAGTGAGTCAACGGCGGACCAAGAGACCCAGTACTTC,CASSESTADQETQYF
once,-,TRBV6-1,TRBJ2-7,TGTGCCAGCAGTCAAGACAGCCCAGGGCAGTACTTC,CASSQDSPGQYF
-,TRBD2,TRBV7-3,TRBJ2-1,TGTGCCAGCAGCCCCCTAGCGGGGGGGATTTGTGAGCAGTTCTTC,CASSPLAGGICEQFF
-,-,TRBV29-1,TRBJ1-5,TGCAGCGTTGTCGGTTCAACGGGTCAGCCCCAGCATTTT,CSVVGSTGQPQHF
-,TRBD1,TRBV27,TRBJ1-2,TGTGCCAGCAGTACCGGGACAGGGATTTTTAACTATGGCTACACCTTC,CASSTGTGIFNYGYTF
-,TRBD1,TRBV5-1,TRBJ2-3,TGCGCCAGCACTGAGGGGGCAGGGGATACGCAGTATTTT,CASTEGAGDTQYF
-,-,TRBV30,TRBJ1-1,TGTGCCTGGAGTGTATTGGGGTTCCAGGGGACTGAAGCTTTCTTT,CAWSVLGFQGTEAFF
-,-,TRBV5-1,TRBJ1-1,TGCGCCAGCAGCGTGAGCCAGGGGCGCACTGAAGCTTTCTTT,CASSVSQGRTEAFF
few,-,TRBV7-3,TRBJ2-1,TGTGCCAGCAGCCTCGACGGAGCGAATGAGCAGTTCTTC,CASSLDGANEQFF
few,TRBD1,TRBV23-1,TRBJ2-5,TGCGCCAGCAGTCGCAAAGGGAAATCTCGGACAGGCCGACAAGAGACCCAGTACTTC,CASSRKGKSRTGRQETQYF
-,TRBD2,TRBV6-1,TRBJ2-7,TGTGCCAGCAGTGAAGCGCGGGCGGGGGGGTACGAGCAGTACTTC,CASSEARAGGYEQYF
-,TRBD2,TRBV2,TRBJ2-5,TGTGCCAGCAGGGGGACTAGCGGGAGCTGGGAGACCCAGTACTTC,CASRGTSGSWETQYF
-,-,TRBV5-1,TRBJ1-4,TGCGCCAGCAGCTTCGACAGTCTTAATGAAAAACTGTTTTTT,CASSFDSLNEKLFF
once,TRBD2,TRBV19,TRBJ2-7,TGTGCCACATCTAGCGGGGCCTCCTCCTACGAGCAGTACTTC,CATSSGASSYEQYF
-,-,TRBV19,TRBJ1-3,TGTGCCAGTAGTACTGGACACATGTCTGGAAACACCATATACTTT,CASSTGHMSGNTIYF
once,-,TRBV19,TRBJ1-2,TGTGCCAGTTCTAACAGCAGAATTGACTATGGCTACACCTTC,CASSNSRIDYGYTF
-,-,TRBV20-1,TRBJ1-1,TGCAGTGCTATGGCGGATGAAGCTTTCTTT,CSAMADEAFF
-,TRBD1,TRBV7-9,TRBJ2-1,TGTGCCAGCAGTCCCCCGACAGGGGGCGCGAGCAATGAGCAGTTCTTC,CASSPPTGGASNEQFF
-,-,TRBV11-3,TRBJ2-1,TGTGCCAGCAGCTTAGGCGCAGGGGAGGGTCGCAATGAGCAGTTCTTC,CASSLGAGEGRNEQFF
-,-,TRBV6-5,TRBJ1-1,TGTGCCAGCAGTTTCAACTCCGGGGGAAGTGAAGCTTTCTTT,CASSFNSGGSEAFF
-,-,TRBV5-1,TRBJ2-1,TGCGCCAGCAGCCTTTCGAGCTCCTACAATGAGCAGTTCTTC,CASSLSSSYNEQFF
-,-,TRBV6-1,TRBJ2-6,TGTGCCAGCAGTGCCACCGGGACATCTGGGGCCAACGTCCTGACTTTC,CASSATGTSGANVLTF
few,TRBD2,TRBV5-1,TRBJ2-2,TGCGCCAGCATAGAGTTTGCGGGAGGGCCTGGGGAGCTGTTTTTT,CASIEFAGGPGELFF
-,-,TRBV15,TRBJ1-3,TGTGCCACCAGCAGAGGCGCCGGGGTTGCGGCTGGAAACACCATATATTTT,CATSRGAGVAAGNTIYF
-,-,TRBV11-2,TRBJ1-5,TGTGCAAGCGCGTCGGGCAATCAGCCCCAGCATTTT,CASASGNQPQHF
-,-,TRBV4-2,TRBJ1-2,TGTGCCAGCAGCCAAGACCTACAGGTCCAATGGGGCTACACCTTC,CASSQDLQVQWGYTF